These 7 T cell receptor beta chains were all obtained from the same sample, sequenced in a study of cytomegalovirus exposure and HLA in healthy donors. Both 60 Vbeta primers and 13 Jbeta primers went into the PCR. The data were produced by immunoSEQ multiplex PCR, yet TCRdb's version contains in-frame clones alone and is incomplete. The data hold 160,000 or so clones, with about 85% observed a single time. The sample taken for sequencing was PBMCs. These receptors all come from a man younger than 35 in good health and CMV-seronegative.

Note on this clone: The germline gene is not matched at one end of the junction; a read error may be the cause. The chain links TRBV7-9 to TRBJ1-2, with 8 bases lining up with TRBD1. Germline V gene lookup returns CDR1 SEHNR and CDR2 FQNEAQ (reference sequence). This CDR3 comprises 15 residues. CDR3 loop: CSSSLAGGNSYGYTF. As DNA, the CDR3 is TGTTCCAGCAGCTTAGCAGGGGGCAACAGCTATGGCTACACCTTC.

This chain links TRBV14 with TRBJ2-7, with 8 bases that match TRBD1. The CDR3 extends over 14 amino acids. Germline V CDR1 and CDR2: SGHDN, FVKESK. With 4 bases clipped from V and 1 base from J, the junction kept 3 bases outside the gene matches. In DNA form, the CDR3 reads TGTGCCAGCAGCCTGACAGGGGTGTCCTACGAGCAGTACTTC. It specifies CASSLTGVSYEQYF.

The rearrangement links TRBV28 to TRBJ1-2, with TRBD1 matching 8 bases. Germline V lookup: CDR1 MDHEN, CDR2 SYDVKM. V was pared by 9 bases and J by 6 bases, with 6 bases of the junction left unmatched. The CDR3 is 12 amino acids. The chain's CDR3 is CASRKDRDGYTF. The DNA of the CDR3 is TGTGCCAGTCGGAAGGACAGGGATGGCTACACCTTC.

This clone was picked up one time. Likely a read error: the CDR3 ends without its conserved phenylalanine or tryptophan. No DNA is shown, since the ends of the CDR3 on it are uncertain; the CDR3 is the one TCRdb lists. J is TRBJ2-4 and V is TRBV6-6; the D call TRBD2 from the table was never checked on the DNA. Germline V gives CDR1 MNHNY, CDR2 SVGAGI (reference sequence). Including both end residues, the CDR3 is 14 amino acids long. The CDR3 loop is CASSYRGTSGGLEV.

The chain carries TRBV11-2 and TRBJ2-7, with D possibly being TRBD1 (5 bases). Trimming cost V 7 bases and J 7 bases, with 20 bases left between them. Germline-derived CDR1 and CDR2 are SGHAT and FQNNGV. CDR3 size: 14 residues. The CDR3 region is CASTPGYPGEEQYF. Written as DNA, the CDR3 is TGTGCCAGCACCCCAGGGTATCCCGGTGAGGAGCAGTACTTC. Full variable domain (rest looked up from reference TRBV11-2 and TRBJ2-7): EAGVAQSPRYKIIEKRQSVAFWCNPISGHATLYWYQQILGQGPKLLIQFQNNGVVDDSQLPKDRFSAERLKGVDSTLKIQPAKLEDSAVYLCASTPGYPGEEQYFGPGTRLTVT.

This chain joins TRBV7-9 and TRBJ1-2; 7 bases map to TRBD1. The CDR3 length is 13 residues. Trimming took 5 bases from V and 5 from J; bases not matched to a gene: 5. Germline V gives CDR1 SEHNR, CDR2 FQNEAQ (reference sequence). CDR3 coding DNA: TGTGCCAGCAGCACCGGGACAGTATATGGCTACACCTTC. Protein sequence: CASSTGTVYGYTF.

The CDR3 DNA follows: TGCGCCAGCAGCCTAATATCTGGGGCCAACGTCCTGACTTTC. Amino acid sequence: CASSLISGANVLTF. The J gene is TRBJ2-6, the V gene TRBV4-1, with unresolved D. This CDR3 is 14 amino acids long. V lost 4 bases and J lost 1, with 5 bases in between. Germline loops: CDR1 MGHRA, CDR2 YSYEKL.